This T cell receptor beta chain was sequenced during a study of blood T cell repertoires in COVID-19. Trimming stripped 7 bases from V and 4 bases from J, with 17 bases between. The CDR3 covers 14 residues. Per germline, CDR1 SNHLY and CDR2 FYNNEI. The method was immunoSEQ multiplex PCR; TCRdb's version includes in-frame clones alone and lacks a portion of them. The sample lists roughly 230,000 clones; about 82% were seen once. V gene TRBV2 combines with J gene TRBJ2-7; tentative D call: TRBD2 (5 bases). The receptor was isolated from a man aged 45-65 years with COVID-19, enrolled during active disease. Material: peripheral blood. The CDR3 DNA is TGTGCCAGCATGAGGAGCAGGTGGAGGTACGAGCAGTACTTC. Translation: CASMRSRWRYEQYF.